This record covers a single T cell receptor beta chain. Its antigen is not known. CDR1 DFQATT and CDR2 SNEGSKA come from the germline V gene (reference sequence). The CDR3 length is 16 residues. J gave up 4 bases and V 3 bases, and 10 bases lay outside the gene matches. Repertoires were generated with immunoSEQ multiplex PCR, while TCRdb's copy carries only in-frame clones and drops some. The sample records approximately 65,000 clones, just over 90% being singletons. This sample stems from a study of stem cell transplantation in POMP-related autoinflammatory disease. Turning to the study itself: DNA chimerism showed 100% graft donor engraftment of neutrophils and platelets through one year.

Study results and caveats: A trend toward lower repertoire diversity and greater clonality appeared in every analyzed T-cell subset of PRAID patients. Unique TRB V-J gene pairings were limited in number in patients with PRAID.

The origin of this receptor is a human patient with POMP-related autoinflammation and immune dysregulation (PRAID). Some T cells may be supplied by the graft donor. This material consisted of CD4+ T cells from PBMCs, taken after stem cell transplantation. The chain carries TRBV20-1 and TRBJ1-5; TRBD1 matches 9 bases. CDR3 loop: CSASVGQGIKNQPQHF. CDR3 coding DNA: TGCAGTGCTAGTGTAGGACAGGGGATAAAGAATCAGCCCCAGCATTTT.